This TCR beta chain came from a study of blood T cells in healthy people across ages. Primers used in a second PCR of about 6 to 11 cycles were a sample-barcoded 5' primer and a J-beta primer mix. A template-switch adaptor with 12 random nucleotides tagged each cDNA molecule. MiXCR, run by TCRdb on the 5' RACE reads, gives a single entry per CDR3 protein. The data show roughly 1,100,000 distinct CDR3 sequences, with under 30% seen just once and about 0.69% held by the top ten. The CDR3 is 13 amino acids. Germline V gives CDR1 ENHRY, CDR2 SYGVKD. V dropped 11 bases and J dropped 5; count of bases not matched to a gene: 10. These records were also assigned to another study, of T cells of mothers and their children. That paper states: Study donors consisted of a few healthy Caucasian mothers and their six children. The data showed no persistent microchimeric T cell clones.

The TCR was taken from a girl aged 2 to 10 in good health. Sequenced input: blood. The V and J genes are TRBV10-3 and TRBJ1-1; the match to TRBD1 covers 8 bases. This CDR3 is CAAWTGKETEAFF. In DNA form, the CDR3 reads TGTGCCGCTTGGACAGGGAAGGAAACTGAAGCTTTCTTT.